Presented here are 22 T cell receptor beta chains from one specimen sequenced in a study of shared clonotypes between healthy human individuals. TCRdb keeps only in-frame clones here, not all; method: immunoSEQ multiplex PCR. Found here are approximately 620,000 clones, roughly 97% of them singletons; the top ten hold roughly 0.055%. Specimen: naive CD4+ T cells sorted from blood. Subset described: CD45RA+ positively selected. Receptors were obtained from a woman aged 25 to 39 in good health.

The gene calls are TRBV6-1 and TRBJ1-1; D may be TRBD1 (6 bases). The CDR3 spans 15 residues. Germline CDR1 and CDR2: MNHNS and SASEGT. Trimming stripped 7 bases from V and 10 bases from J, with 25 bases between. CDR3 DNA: TGTGCCAGCACGGGAGGGGGGGGGAGCCCTCCCGGAGCTTTCTTT. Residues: CASTGGGGSPPGAFF.

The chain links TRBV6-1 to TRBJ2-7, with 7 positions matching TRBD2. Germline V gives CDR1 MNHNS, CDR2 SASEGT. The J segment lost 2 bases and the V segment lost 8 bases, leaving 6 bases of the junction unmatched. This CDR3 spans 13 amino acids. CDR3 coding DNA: TGTGCCAGCCTGTCAGGACTAGCCTACGAGCAGTACTTC. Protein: CASLSGLAYEQYF.

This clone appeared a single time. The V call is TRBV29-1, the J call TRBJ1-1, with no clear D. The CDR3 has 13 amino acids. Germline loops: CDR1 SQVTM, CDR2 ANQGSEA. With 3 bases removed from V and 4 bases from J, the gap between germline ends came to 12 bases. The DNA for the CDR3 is TGCAGCGTTGATCGGGGTTGGGGCACTGAAGCTTTCTTT. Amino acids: CSVDRGWGTEAFF.

CDR3 in amino acids: CASSFLAGAGGELFF. CDR3 sequence (DNA): TGTGCCAGCAGTTTTTTGGCGGGGGCAGGCGGGGAGCTGTTTTTT. This chain uses TRBV27 with TRBJ2-2; possibly TRBD2 for D (7 bases). The CDR3 sequence is 15 residues long. Per the germline V gene, CDR1 is MNHEY and CDR2 is SMNVEV (reference sequence). Trimming pared 3 bases from V and 7 bases from J, leaving 15 bases between.

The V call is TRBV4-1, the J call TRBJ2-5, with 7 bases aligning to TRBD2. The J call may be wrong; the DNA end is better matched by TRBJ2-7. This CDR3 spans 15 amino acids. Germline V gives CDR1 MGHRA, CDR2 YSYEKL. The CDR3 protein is CASSLPGGGSYEQYF. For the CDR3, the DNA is TGCGCCAGCAGCCTCCCTGGGGGGGGATCCTACGAGCAGTACTTC.

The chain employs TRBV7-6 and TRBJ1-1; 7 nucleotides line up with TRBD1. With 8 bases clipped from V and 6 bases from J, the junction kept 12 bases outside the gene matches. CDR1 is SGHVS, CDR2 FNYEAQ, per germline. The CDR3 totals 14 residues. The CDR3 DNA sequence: TGTGCCAGCCGGCCAGGGGGGGGCGCGGCTGAAGCTTTCTTT. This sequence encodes CASRPGGGAAEAFF.

The CDR3, as DNA: TGTGCCAGCAGCCCTCCCAGGAGCGGCTACGAGCAGTACTTC. It translates to CASSPPRSGYEQYF. This chain connects TRBV28 to TRBJ2-7; D perhaps matches TRBD2 (5 bases). The germline CDR1 and CDR2 sequences are MDHEN and SYDVKM. This CDR3 has 14 residues. The V gene lost 6 bases and the J gene lost 3 bases, with 15 bases spanning the gap. The full variable domain, its missing parts supplied by reference TRBV28 and TRBJ2-7, is DVKVTQSSRYLVKRTGEKVFLECVQDMDHENMFWYRQDPGLGLRLIYFSYDVKMKEKGDIPEGYSVSREKKERFSLILESASTNQTSMYLCASSPPRSGYEQYFGPGTRLTVT.

CDR3 residues: CASSPTSGPGYEQYF. CDR3 sequence (DNA): TGTGCCAGCAGCCCAACTAGCGGCCCTGGGTACGAGCAGTACTTC. The rearrangement joins TRBV7-9 to TRBJ2-7; 8 bases agree with TRBD2. Per germline, CDR1 SEHNR and CDR2 FQNEAQ (reference sequence). With V trimmed by 5 bases and J by 4 bases, 10 bases remained unmatched. This CDR3 contains 15 residues.

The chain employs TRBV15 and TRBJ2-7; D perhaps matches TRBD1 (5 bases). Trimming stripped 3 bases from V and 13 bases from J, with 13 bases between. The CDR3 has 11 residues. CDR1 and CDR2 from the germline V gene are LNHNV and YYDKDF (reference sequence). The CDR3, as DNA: TGTGCCACCAGCAGCCGCGGACACTACTACTTC. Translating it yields CATSSRGHYYF.

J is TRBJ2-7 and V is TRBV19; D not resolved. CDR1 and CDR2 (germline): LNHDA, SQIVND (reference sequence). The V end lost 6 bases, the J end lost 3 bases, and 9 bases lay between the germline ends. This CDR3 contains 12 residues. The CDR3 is CASRSPLYEQYF. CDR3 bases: TGTGCCAGTAGATCTCCCCTCTACGAGCAGTACTTC. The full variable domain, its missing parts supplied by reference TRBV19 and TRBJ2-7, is DGGITQSPKYLFRKEGQNVTLSCEQNLNHDAMYWYRQDPGQGLRLIYYSQIVNDFQKGDIAEGYSVSREKKESFPLTVTSAQKNPTAFYLCASRSPLYEQYFGPGTRLTVT.

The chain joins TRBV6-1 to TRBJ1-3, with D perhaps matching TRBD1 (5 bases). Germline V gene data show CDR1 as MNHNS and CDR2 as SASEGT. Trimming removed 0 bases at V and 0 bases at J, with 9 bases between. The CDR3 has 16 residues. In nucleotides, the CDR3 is TGTGCCAGCAGTGAAGCAGACAGCAACTCTGGAAACACCATATATTTT. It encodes CASSEADSNSGNTIYF.

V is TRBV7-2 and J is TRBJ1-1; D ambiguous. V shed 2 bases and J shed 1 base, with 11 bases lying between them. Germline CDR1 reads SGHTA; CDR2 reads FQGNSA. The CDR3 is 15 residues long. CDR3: CASSLIPDGNTEAFF. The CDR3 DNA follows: TGTGCCAGCAGCTTAATCCCCGACGGGAACACTGAAGCTTTCTTT.

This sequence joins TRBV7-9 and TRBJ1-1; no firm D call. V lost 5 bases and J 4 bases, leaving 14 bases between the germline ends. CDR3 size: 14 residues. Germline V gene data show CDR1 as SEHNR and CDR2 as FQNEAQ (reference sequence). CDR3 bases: TGTGCCAGCAGCCCACCCCCTCCTCGCACTGAAGCTTTCTTT. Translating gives CASSPPPPRTEAFF.

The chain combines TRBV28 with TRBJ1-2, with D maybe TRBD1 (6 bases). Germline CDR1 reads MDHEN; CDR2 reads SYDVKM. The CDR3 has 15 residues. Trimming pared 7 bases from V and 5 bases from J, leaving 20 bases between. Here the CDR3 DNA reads TGTGCCAGCAAAAATCTTCAGGGGTATTTTTATGGCTACACCTTC. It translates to CASKNLQGYFYGYTF.

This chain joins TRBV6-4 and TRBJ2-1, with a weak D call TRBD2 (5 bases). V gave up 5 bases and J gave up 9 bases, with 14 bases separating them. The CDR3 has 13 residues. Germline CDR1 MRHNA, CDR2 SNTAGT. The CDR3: CASSKELGSEQFF. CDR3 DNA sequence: TGTGCCAGCAGTAAGGAGTTGGGGAGTGAGCAGTTCTTC.

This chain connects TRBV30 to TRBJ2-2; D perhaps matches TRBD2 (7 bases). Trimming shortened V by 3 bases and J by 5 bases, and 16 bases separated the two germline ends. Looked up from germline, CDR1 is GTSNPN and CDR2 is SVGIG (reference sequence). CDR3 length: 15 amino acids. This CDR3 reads CAWRPGGQLTGELFF. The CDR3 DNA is TGTGCCTGGAGGCCGGGGGGCCAGTTGACCGGGGAGCTGTTTTTT.

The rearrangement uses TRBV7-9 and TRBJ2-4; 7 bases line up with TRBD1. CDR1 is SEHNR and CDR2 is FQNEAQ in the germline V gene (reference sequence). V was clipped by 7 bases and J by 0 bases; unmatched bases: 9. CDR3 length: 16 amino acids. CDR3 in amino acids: CASISGTAIAKNIQYF. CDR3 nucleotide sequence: TGTGCCAGCATCTCCGGGACAGCTATAGCCAAAAACATTCAGTACTTC.

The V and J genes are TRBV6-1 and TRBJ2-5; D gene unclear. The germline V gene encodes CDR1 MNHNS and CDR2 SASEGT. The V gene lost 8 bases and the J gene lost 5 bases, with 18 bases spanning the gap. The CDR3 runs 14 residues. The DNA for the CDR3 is TGTGCCAGCCTCGGATTACGGGTTGGGGAGACCCAGTACTTC. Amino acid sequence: CASLGLRVGETQYF.

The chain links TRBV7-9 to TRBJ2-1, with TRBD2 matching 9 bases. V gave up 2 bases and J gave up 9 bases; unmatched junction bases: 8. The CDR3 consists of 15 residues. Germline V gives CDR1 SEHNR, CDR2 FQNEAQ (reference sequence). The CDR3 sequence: CASSLRSSGAGEQFF. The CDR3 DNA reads TGTGCCAGCAGCTTACGTTCTAGCGGGGCTGGTGAGCAGTTCTTC.

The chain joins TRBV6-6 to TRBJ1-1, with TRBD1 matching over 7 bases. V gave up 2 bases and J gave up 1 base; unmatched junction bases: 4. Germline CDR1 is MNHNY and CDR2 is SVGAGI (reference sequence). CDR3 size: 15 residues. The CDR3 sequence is CASSYETGWNTEAFF. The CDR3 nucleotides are TGTGCCAGCAGTTACGAGACAGGGTGGAACACTGAAGCTTTCTTT.

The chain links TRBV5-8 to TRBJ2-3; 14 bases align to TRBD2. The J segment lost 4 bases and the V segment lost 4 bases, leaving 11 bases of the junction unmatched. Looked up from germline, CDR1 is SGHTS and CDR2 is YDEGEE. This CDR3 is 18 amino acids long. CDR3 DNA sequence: TGTGCCAGCAGCCCGGGAAACCGACTAGCGGGAGGGCCAGATACGCAGTATTTT. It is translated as CASSPGNRLAGGPDTQYF.

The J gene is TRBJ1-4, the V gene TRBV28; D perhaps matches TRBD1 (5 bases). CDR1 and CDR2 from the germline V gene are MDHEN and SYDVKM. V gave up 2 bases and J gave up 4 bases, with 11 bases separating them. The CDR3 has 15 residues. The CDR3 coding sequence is TGTGCCAGCAGTTTAGGGGGACGGCTTAATGAAAAACTGTTTTTT. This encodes CASSLGGRLNEKLFF.